This TCR beta chain was sequenced in a study of blood T cell repertoires in COVID-19. Study summary: Samples taken during acute and convalescent COVID-19 were collected in the United States, Italy and Spain. Sample material is recorded as cDNA or gDNA derived from T cells, B-cell-depleted T cells, or PBMCs.

As processed by the authors: From reference gene primer amplification, estimates of nucleated cell counts were derived. TCRdb's table, derived via immunoSEQ multiplex PCR, lists solely in-frame clones and lacks some. The V and J calls and clone size were taken over from that table, and D and trimming were inferred from the DNA. The repertoire holds about 36,000 clones, with about 90% as singletons. CDR3 length: 14 amino acids. Germline V gene lookup returns CDR1 SGHAT and CDR2 FQNNGV. The V and J ends lost 4 bases and 4 bases respectively, with 11 bases between them. Sequenced: peripheral blood. The chain is built from TRBV11-2 and TRBJ1-3; D possibly corresponds to TRBD1 (5 bases). This clonotype originated in a man in his sixties with acute or convalescent COVID-19. In DNA, the CDR3 is TGTGCCAGCAGCTCCGGGGGGATAGGAAACACCATATATTTT. The encoded protein is CASSSGGIGNTIYF.